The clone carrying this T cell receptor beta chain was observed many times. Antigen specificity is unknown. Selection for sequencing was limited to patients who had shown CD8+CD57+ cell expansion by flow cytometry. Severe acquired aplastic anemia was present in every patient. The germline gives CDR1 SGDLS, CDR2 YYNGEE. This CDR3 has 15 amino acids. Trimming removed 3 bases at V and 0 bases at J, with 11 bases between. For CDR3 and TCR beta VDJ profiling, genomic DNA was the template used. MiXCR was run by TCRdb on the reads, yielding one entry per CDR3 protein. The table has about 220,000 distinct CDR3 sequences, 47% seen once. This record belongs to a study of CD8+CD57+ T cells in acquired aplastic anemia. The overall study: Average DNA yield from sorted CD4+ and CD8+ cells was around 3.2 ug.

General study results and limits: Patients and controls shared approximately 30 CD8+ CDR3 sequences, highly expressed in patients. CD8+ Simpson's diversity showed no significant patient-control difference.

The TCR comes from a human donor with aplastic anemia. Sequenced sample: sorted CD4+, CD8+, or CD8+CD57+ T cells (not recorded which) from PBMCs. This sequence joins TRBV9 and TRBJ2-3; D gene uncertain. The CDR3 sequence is CASSAGQGSTDTQYF. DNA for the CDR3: TGTGCCAGCAGCGCTGGTCAAGGCAGCACAGATACGCAGTATTTT.